The T cell receptor (beta chain) under discussion was sequenced for a study of blood T cell repertoires in COVID-19. In the study overall: Donors in the United States, Italy and Spain gave samples during acute or convalescent COVID-19.

In the authors' methods: Using reference gene primer amplification, nucleated cell counts were estimated. TCRdb's copy holds only in-frame clones and misses some; the assay was immunoSEQ multiplex PCR. That table furnishes V, J and clone size, whereas the DNA furnished D and trimming. The sample lists roughly 200,000 clones; around nine tenths were seen once. This clonotype was sampled from a man in his 60s who had recovered from COVID-19. Sequencing was carried out using peripheral blood.

In DNA form, the CDR3 reads TGCGCCAGCAGCTTGGGATCCAGCGGCATCACCGGGGAGCTGTTTTTT. This translates into CASSLGSSGITGELFF. This rearrangement joins TRBV5-1 to TRBJ2-2; perhaps TRBD2 as D (5 bases). With 0 bases removed from V and 4 bases from J, the gap between germline ends came to 13 bases. The CDR3 runs 16 residues. The germline CDR1 and CDR2 sequences are SGHRS and YFSETQ. The full variable domain, its missing parts supplied by reference TRBV5-1 and TRBJ2-2, is KAGVTQTPRYLIKTRGQQVTLSCSPISGHRSVSWYQQTPGQGLQFLFEYFSETQRNKGNFPGRFSGRQFSNSRSEMNVSTLELGDSALYLCASSLGSSGITGELFFGEGSRLTVL.